The source of this T cell receptor beta chain is a study of T cell repertoires in cytomegalovirus infection. Germline V CDR1 and CDR2: MNHEY, SVGEGT. CDR3 length: 14 amino acids. V lost 6 bases and J 4 bases, leaving 16 bases between the germline ends. TCRdb analysed the reads with MiXCR anew, one entry per CDR3 protein. The data show roughly 760,000 distinct CDR3 sequences, about a third seen once. The material sequenced was PBMCs. This rearrangement joins TRBV6-2 or TRBV6-3 to TRBJ2-7, with D tentatively TRBD1 (5 bases). This sequence was found in a human donor in good health (CMV status not recorded). Some clones in this sample may be carry-over from other donors' samples. CDR3 protein: CASSLLTGTYEQYF. Here the CDR3 DNA reads TGTGCCAGCAGCCTACTTACAGGAACTTACGAGCAGTACTTC.